Below, 19 T cell receptor beta chains from the same sample are listed, as sequenced in a study of Graves' ophthalmopathy and Graves' hyperthyroidism. Investigators amplified TCR beta CDR3 regions from RNA transcripts. First-round RT-PCR with HTBI primers preceded a second-round multiplex PCR. MiXCR was run by TCRdb on the multiplex PCR reads, yielding one entry per CDR3 protein. This sample has 740,000 or so distinct CDR3 sequences, with 40% found just once. Sequencing used peripheral blood. All receptors come from an adult man with Graves' ophthalmopathy.

On this clonotype: At one end, the junction sequence differs from germline, possibly due to a read error. The chain employs TRBV7-3 and TRBJ2-7; the match to TRBD1 covers 7 bases. The CDR3 has 12 residues. CDR1 is SGHTA and CDR2 is FQGTGA in the germline V gene. Here the CDR3 reads CASGLTGDEQYF. The CDR3 DNA sequence: TGTGCCAGCGGCTTAACAGGGGACGAGCAGTACTTC.

This clonotype was detected a few times. A much larger clone differs from this one at a single base, so this may be a read error. The rearrangement links TRBV15 to TRBJ1-5; D gene unclear. CDR3 length: 13 residues. V lost 0 bases and J 6 bases, leaving 6 bases between the germline ends. Germline V gene lookup returns CDR1 LNHNV and CDR2 YYDKDF (reference sequence). The CDR3 spells CATSRDHSQPQHF. Here the CDR3 DNA reads TGTGCCACCAGCAGAGATCATAGTCAGCCCCAGCATTTT.

This rearrangement joins TRBV15 to TRBJ2-7; D is possibly TRBD1 (6 bases). Looked up from germline, CDR1 is LNHNV and CDR2 is YYDKDF (reference sequence). The ends were cut back, 8 bases at V and 4 bases at J, with 15 bases in the middle. This CDR3 region has 13 residues. In nucleotides, the CDR3 is TGTGCCACCTTAGGGGACACTCGGTACGAGCAGTACTTC. Amino acid sequence: CATLGDTRYEQYF.

With regard to this clonotype: One base away lies a much larger clone, so this may be a sequencing read error. The genes are TRBV10-3 and TRBJ1-2, with D maybe TRBD1 (6 bases). The CDR3 length is 12 residues. Per germline, CDR1 ENHRY and CDR2 SYGVKD. V shed 6 bases and J shed 8 bases, with 13 bases lying between them. The CDR3 bases are TGTGCCATCAGCCAAACAGGGAGAGGCTACACCTTC. Translation: CAISQTGRGYTF.

This chain connects TRBV9 to TRBJ1-5, with a tentative D call TRBD1 (5 bases). There are 14 residues in the CDR3. Germline loops: CDR1 SGDLS, CDR2 YYNGEE. Trimming took 2 bases from V and 7 from J, leaving 13 bases between them. CDR3 sequence reads: CASSVGGGRQPQHF. DNA of the CDR3: TGTGCCAGCAGCGTCGGGGGTGGGAGGCAGCCCCAGCATTTT.

This clonotype has ten or more counts. The chain couples TRBV10-3 to TRBJ2-2; D may be TRBD1 (6 bases). The CDR3 consists of 14 residues. The V gene lost 5 bases and the J gene lost 5 bases, with 12 bases spanning the gap. Germline V gene lookup returns CDR1 ENHRY and CDR2 SYGVKD. CDR3 coding DNA: TGTGCCATCAGTCGGACAGATCGGACCGGGGAGCTGTTTTTT. Its protein is CAISRTDRTGELFF.

This clonotype was detected ten times or more. The chain carries TRBV7-3 and TRBJ1-1; 7 bases align to TRBD1. There are 14 residues in the CDR3. Germline CDR1 is SGHTA and CDR2 is FQGTGA. With 1 base clipped from V and 6 bases from J, the junction kept 5 bases outside the gene matches. The CDR3 DNA reads TGTGCCAGCAGCTTAAACGCAGGACAGGCTGAAGCTTTCTTT. Translation: CASSLNAGQAEAFF.

With respect to this clonotype: The conserved phenylalanine or tryptophan normally closing the CDR3 is absent here, so this likely arose from a read error. It is unclear where the CDR3 begins or ends on the DNA, so no DNA is shown, and the CDR3 is as TCRdb lists it. This chain joins TRBV5-6 and TRBJ1-6. A total of 9 residues make up the CDR3, ends included. Germline loops: CDR1 SGHDT, CDR2 YYEEEE. The CDR3 protein is CASSLGHYG.

This chain joins TRBV7-9 and TRBJ1-1; D uncertain. There are 12 residues in the CDR3. With 10 bases removed from V and 1 base from J, the gap between germline ends came to 10 bases. Germline CDR1 SEHNR, CDR2 FQNEAQ (reference sequence). CDR3 loop: CAIPRENTEAFF. Written as DNA, the CDR3 is TGTGCCATTCCGAGGGAGAACACTGAAGCTTTCTTT.

This rearrangement joins TRBV10-3 to TRBJ1-1; the match to TRBD1 covers 9 bases. The junction had 7 bases not matched to a gene; V was cut back by 5 bases and J by 6 bases. CDR3 length equals 14 residues. Germline CDR1 ENHRY, CDR2 SYGVKD. As DNA, the CDR3 is TGTGCCATCAGTAAACAGGGGGCTGCAGCTGAAGCTTTCTTT. It translates to CAISKQGAAAEAFF.

This clonotype came up once. A read error may produce the germline difference seen at one junction end. The V and J genes are TRBV24-1 and TRBJ1-5; D ambiguous. Germline assignment: CDR1 KGHDR and CDR2 SFDVKD. CDR3 length equals 15 residues. The CDR3 region is CASSLGNTGYQPQHF. CDR3 coding DNA: TGTGCCAGCAGTTTGGGGAATACGGGGTATCAGCCCCAGCATTTT.

V gene TRBV29-1 combines with J gene TRBJ1-1; D might be TRBD1 (5 bases). CDR1 and CDR2 from the germline V gene are SQVTM and ANQGSEA. The CDR3 has 15 residues. The CDR3 DNA follows: TGCATCTCTGGGGGTAGGTATGGGTCGGGCACTGAAGCTTTCTTT. Protein product: CISGGRYGSGTEAFF. The complete variable domain, with remaining parts taken from reference TRBV29-1 and TRBJ1-1, reads SAVISQKPSRDICQRGTSLTIQCQVDSQVTMMFWYRQQPGQSLTLIATANQGSEATYESGFVIDKFPISRPNLTFSTLTVSNMSPEDSSIYLCISGGRYGSGTEAFFGQGTRLTVV.

The rearrangement links TRBV19 to TRBJ1-2; D not certain. Trimming cost V 2 bases and J 8 bases, with 12 bases left between them. CDR1 is LNHDA, CDR2 SQIVND, per germline (reference sequence). This CDR3 contains 13 residues. The CDR3 nucleotides are TGTGCCAGTAGTATAAACAGAGCGGGCGGCTACACCTTC. This codes for CASSINRAGGYTF. The variable domain in full, completed from reference TRBV19 and TRBJ1-2, reads DGGITQSPKYLFRKEGQNVTLSCEQNLNHDAMYWYRQDPGQGLRLIYYSQIVNDFQKGDIAEGYSVSREKKESFPLTVTSAQKNPTAFYLCASSINRAGGYTFGSGTRLTVV.

With regard to this clonotype: This sequence may be a read error, since a much larger clone differs from it by one base. V usage is TRBV2 and J usage is TRBJ1-2, with TRBD1 as a possible D gene (5 bases). CDR1 is SNHLY and CDR2 is FYNNEI in the germline V gene. This CDR3 is built from 14 residues. CDR3 protein: CPGSPQGVIYGYTF. As DNA, the CDR3 is TGTCCCGGCAGTCCTCAGGGCGTCATCTATGGCTACACCTTC.

The J gene is TRBJ1-3, the V gene TRBV11-2; tentative D call: TRBD1 (5 bases). CDR1 SGHAT and CDR2 FQNNGV come from the germline V gene. The V gene lost 11 bases and the J gene lost 0 bases, with 11 bases spanning the gap. This CDR3 has 13 residues. DNA of the CDR3: TGTGCCTGGGGGGTCTTCTCTGGAAACACCATATATTTT. This sequence encodes CAWGVFSGNTIYF.

A remark on this clonotype: A much more abundant neighbour one base away suggests this may be a read error. The chain has TRBV7-3 and TRBJ2-6, with D maybe TRBD1 (5 bases). The germline gives CDR1 SGHTA, CDR2 FQGTGA. The CDR3 sequence is 15 residues long. As DNA, the CDR3 is TGTGCCAGCAGCTTAGACGGTCTTGGGGCCAACGCCCTGACTTTC. Its translation is CASSLDGLGANALTF. The whole variable domain, filled in from reference TRBV7-3 and TRBJ2-6, reads GAGVSQTPSNKVTEKGKYVELRCDPISGHTALYWYRQSLGQGPEFLIYFQGTGAADDSGLPNDRFFAVRPEGSVSTLKIQRTERGDSAVYLCASSLDGLGANALTFGAGSRLTVL.

This clonotype was counted a few times. V and J are TRBV11-2 and TRBJ1-4, with D unresolved. This CDR3 is built from 15 residues. Looked up from germline, CDR1 is SGHAT and CDR2 is FQNNGV. V was trimmed by 5 bases and J by 1 base, leaving 11 bases between them. CDR3 sequence: CASSPRVGTNEKLFF. DNA of the CDR3: TGTGCCAGCAGCCCCCGAGTTGGAACTAATGAAAAACTGTTTTTT.

This clonotype has at least ten counts. The CDR3 bases are TGTGCCAGCAGATCTGCGACCGCCCGGTCTGGCTACACCTTC. Translation gives CASRSATARSGYTF. This sequence joins TRBV6-5 and TRBJ1-2; no definite D call. CDR3 length: 14 residues. Germline V lookup: CDR1 MNHEY, CDR2 SVGAGI. Between the trimmed V and J ends, which lost 6 bases and 7 bases, there was a span of 18 bases.

This clonotype has just a few counts. The J gene is TRBJ1-2, the V gene TRBV7-9; possibly TRBD1 for D (5 bases). Between the trimmed V and J ends, which lost 5 bases and 9 bases, there was a span of 25 bases. This CDR3 is 16 amino acids long. The germline gives CDR1 SEHNR, CDR2 FQNEAQ (reference sequence). CDR3 bases: TGTGCCAGCAGCCAATTGCCGGGTACGGGGACCAGTAGCTACACCTTC. It encodes CASSQLPGTGTSSYTF. The variable domain in full, completed from reference TRBV7-9 and TRBJ1-2, reads DTGVSQNPRHKITKRGQNVTFRCDPISEHNRLYWYRQTLGQGPEFLTYFQNEAQLEKSRLLSDRFSAERPKGSFSTLEIQRTEQGDSAMYLCASSQLPGTGTSSYTFGSGTRLTVV.